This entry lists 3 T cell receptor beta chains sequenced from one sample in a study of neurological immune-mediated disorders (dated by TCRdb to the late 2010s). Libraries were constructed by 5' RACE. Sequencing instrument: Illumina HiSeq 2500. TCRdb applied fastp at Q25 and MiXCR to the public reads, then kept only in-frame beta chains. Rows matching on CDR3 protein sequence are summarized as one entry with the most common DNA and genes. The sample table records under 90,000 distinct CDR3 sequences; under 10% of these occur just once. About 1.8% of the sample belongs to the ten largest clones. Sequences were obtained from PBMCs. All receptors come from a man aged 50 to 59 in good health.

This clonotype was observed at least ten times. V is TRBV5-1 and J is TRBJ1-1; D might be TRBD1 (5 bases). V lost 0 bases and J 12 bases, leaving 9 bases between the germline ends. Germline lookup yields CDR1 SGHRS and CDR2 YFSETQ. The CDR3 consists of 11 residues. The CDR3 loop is CASSLAGRSFF. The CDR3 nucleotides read TGCGCCAGCAGCTTGGCAGGGAGGTCTTTCTTT.

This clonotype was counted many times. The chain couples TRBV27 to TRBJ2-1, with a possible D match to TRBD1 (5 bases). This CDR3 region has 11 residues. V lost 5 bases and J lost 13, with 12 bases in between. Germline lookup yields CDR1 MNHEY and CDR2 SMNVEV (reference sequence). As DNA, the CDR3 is TGTGCCAGCAGTCGCCAGGGAAGACAGTTCTTC. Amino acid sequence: CASSRQGRQFF.

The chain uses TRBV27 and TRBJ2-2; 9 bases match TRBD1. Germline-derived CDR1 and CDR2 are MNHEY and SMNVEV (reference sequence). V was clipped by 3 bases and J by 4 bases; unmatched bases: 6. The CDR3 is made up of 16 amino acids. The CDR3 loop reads CASSFLGQGITGELFF. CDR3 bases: TGTGCCAGCAGTTTTTTGGGACAGGGAATCACCGGGGAGCTGTTTTTT.